This TCR beta chain came from a study of CD8 T cells in ankylosing spondylitis. Study-wide results and caveats: Seemingly characteristic of ankylosing spondylitis blood was a TCR beta motif consisting of several highly homologous variants.

Using quantitative 5'-RACE with molecular barcodes, the authors made TCR beta libraries. MiXCR, run by TCRdb on the 5' RACE reads, gives a single entry per CDR3 protein. The sample includes roughly 670,000 distinct CDR3 sequences, 15% to 20% of them seen just once. The CDR3 is made up of 16 amino acids. V was clipped by 3 bases and J by 3 bases; unmatched bases: 6. To note about this clonotype: The antigen is not known.

Material for sequencing was blood, either unsorted or a sorted T cell fraction (not recorded which). The chain uses TRBV12-3 or TRBV12-4 and TRBJ2-2; TRBD2 matches 8 bases. This receptor was taken from a male donor with ankylosing spondylitis. The CDR3 loop reads CASSFILAGDTGELFF. CDR3 DNA sequence: TGTGCCAGCAGTTTTATCCTAGCGGGTGACACCGGGGAGCTGTTTTTT.